This T cell receptor beta chain stems from a study of T-cell memory formation after mild COVID-19. TCRdb reanalysed the 5' RACE reads using MiXCR and keeps one entry per CDR3 protein. The sample includes under 300,000 distinct CDR3 sequences, approximately 7.6% of them seen just once. Trimming took off 0 bases at V and 0 bases at J, with 10 bases between the two ends. CDR3 length equals 15 residues. In germline, CDR1 is SGHRS, CDR2 YFSETQ. The sample holds a few counts of this clonotype. This clonotype was sampled from a man between 18 and 29 years old who had mild COVID-19 (a few samples of this study predate the infection). Cell type and time point are not known. The sample consisted of PBMCs or a T cell subset sorted from them (not recorded which). J is TRBJ2-7 and V is TRBV5-1, with TRBD1 as a possible D gene (6 bases). The CDR3: CASSLARDNSYEQYF. The CDR3 region has the DNA TGCGCCAGCAGCTTGGCCCGGGACAACTCCTACGAGCAGTACTTC.